This T cell receptor (beta chain) was documented in a study of identical twins (dated by TCRdb to the mid-2010s). Turning to the overall study: To test whether fetal clonotypes persist, the study used deep sequencing on TCR alpha and beta repertoires from monozygotic twins, unrelated adults of various ages, and cord blood. To rule out contamination, replicate twin experiments were performed at different times with different library preparation protocols. What the study reported, not specific to this receptor: Fewer insertions were carried by abundant cord blood beta clonotypes, a similar but weaker trend appeared in young adult naive repertoires, and no such trend appeared in memory repertoires. Zero-insertion analyses could be partly confounded by invariant T cells such as MAIT and iNKT, although diverse VJ usage argued against such confounding for most clonotypes. Compared with coincidental sharing between unrelated individuals, out-of-frame TCR alpha sequences shared between twins showed an excess of sequences with low generation probability. Because the same donors could not be followed over many years, conclusions were based on cross-sectional statistical analysis. In beta out-of-frame sequences, excess twin sharing was weaker, because having fewer shared sequences lowered the signal-to-noise ratio. In monozygotic twins, out-of-frame TCR alpha sharing was systematically underestimated by recombination models, although the models agreed with sharing between unrelated individuals.

The CDR3 starts with the cysteine, ends with the phenylalanine, and has 15 residues. CDR3 DNA is the only sequence kept; it has 45 bases, read in frame from the first base. Reading the germline V gene gives CDR1 MNHEY and CDR2 SVGAGI. Trimmed from V: 2 bases; trimmed from J: 8 bases; junction bases lacking a gene match: 7. Every donor was a healthy Caucasian. Miltenyi CD45RO+ enrichment and human naive T-cell isolation kits were used to isolate memory (CD45RO+) and naive T cells from PBMC. The library was made by 5' RACE. Sequenced on an Illumina HiSeq 2000. Template switching introduced a universal primer binding site; the final cDNA contained a unique molecular identifier, enabling accurate counting of TCR cDNA molecules. Specific primers in the conserved constant-segment region were used to synthesize first-strand cDNA for the TCR alpha and beta chains. To control for contamination, every cDNA library carried two barcodes: a SMART-Mk sample barcode plus Illumina barcodes. TruSeq adapter sequences and Illumina sample barcodes were added in two successive PCR steps. The Illumina HiSeq platform was used with custom primers to sequence TCR alpha and beta cDNA libraries. As for the original processing: Raw reads were processed with MiGEC to extract unique molecular identifiers, and MiXCR was used to determine CDR3 positions. For each individual, recombination models were inferred using an EM algorithm with the repgenHMM and IGoR tools. The analysis of shared clonotypes was done with the tcR package in R, with sharing normalized by the product of cloneset sizes. To study raw recombination free of thymic and clonal selection effects, out-of-frame nonproductive sequences were analyzed. Using fastp at Q25 and MiXCR, TCRdb reprocessed the public reads and kept productive beta chains. Identical CDR3 proteins give one entry, which carries the most common genes and DNA. Clone size and V and J calls follow TCRdb, not the original study. Recorded for this sample are under 300,000 distinct CDR3 sequences; more than 12% of them occurred a single time. Approximately 8.8% of the sample lies in the top ten.

This clonotype was seen more than once but under ten times. Which antigen it targets is not known. Base qualities are not recorded, but no much larger clone differs from it by a single base. Sequenced material: memory (CD45RO+) T cells sorted from blood. The intended sense of this specimen's cell subset or site label: CD45RO+ enriched T cells. This receptor was identified in a woman under 30 in good health. Recombination linked TRBV6-5 to TRBJ2-1, with 9 middle bases fitting TRBD2. The sequenced DNA: TGTGCCAGCAGTTACCTTAGCGGGAGCGGCTATGAGCAGTTCTTC. This is translated as CASSYLSGSGYEQFF.